Following are 32 T cell receptor beta chains from one sample sequenced in a study of OX40 agonist ivuxolimab in advanced cancers. Some clones are missing from TCRdb's copy, which holds only in-frame ones; the method was immunoSEQ multiplex PCR. The sample yields over 7,500 clones, about two thirds seen once. The sequenced sample was CD4+ or CD8+ T cells sorted from blood, obtained in a trial of the OX40 agonist ivuxolimab. These receptors were obtained from an adult with an advanced solid tumor such as melanoma, head and neck, liver or kidney cancer.

CDR3 loop: CASSQDDRLEAFF. The CDR3 DNA sequence: TGCGCCAGCAGCCAAGATGACAGACTTGAAGCTTTCTTT. The V gene is TRBV4-1, the J gene TRBJ1-1; D may be TRBD1 (5 bases). Looked up from germline, CDR1 is MGHRA and CDR2 is YSYEKL. V lost 0 bases and J 7 bases, leaving 9 bases between the germline ends. CDR3 length: 13 amino acids.

V and J are TRBV27 and TRBJ1-1; D gene uncertain. Germline CDR1 MNHEY, CDR2 SMNVEV (reference sequence). The CDR3 totals 13 residues. Trimming cost V 4 bases and J 4 bases, with 10 bases left between them. The CDR3 nucleotides are TGTGCCAGCAGTTCACGGGAAGGCACTGAAGCTTTCTTT. This encodes CASSSREGTEAFF.

The chain uses TRBV28 and TRBJ2-7, with 11 bases identical to TRBD2. V dropped 2 bases and J dropped 0; count of bases not matched to a gene: 6. Looked up from germline, CDR1 is MDHEN and CDR2 is SYDVKM. CDR3 length equals 17 residues. In nucleotides, the CDR3 is TGTGCCAGCAGTTTAGGCTCTAGCGGGGGGATCTCCTACGAGCAGTACTTC. Translating it yields CASSLGSSGGISYEQYF.

This clone was found many times. The V call is TRBV4-2, the J call TRBJ1-2; 11 bases line up with TRBD1. This CDR3 spans 15 amino acids. V trimming: 1 base; J trimming: 4 bases; junction bases outside the gene matches: 2. Looked up from germline, CDR1 is LGHNA and CDR2 is YNFKEQ. The CDR3 bases are TGTGCCAGCAGCCAAGGGACAGGGGGCGGCTATGGCTACACCTTC. Protein product: CASSQGTGGGYGYTF.

The table lists this clone with a few counts. V is TRBV29-1 and J is TRBJ2-7; D may be TRBD1 or TRBD2 (6 bases each). Germline V gene data show CDR1 as SQVTM and CDR2 as ANQGSEA. The length of the CDR3 is 12 residues. Trimming shortened V by 7 bases and J by 1 base, and 11 bases separated the two germline ends. The CDR3 sequence is CSARGGSYEQYF. Written as DNA, the CDR3 is TGCAGCGCACGAGGGGGGTCCTACGAGCAGTACTTC.

V gene TRBV28 combines with J gene TRBJ2-4; D remains ambiguous. The germline CDR1 and CDR2 sequences are MDHEN and SYDVKM. CDR3 length: 15 residues. V shed 5 bases and J shed 6 bases, with 17 bases lying between them. The CDR3 loop is CASSTEYSATNIQYF. The DNA for the CDR3 is TGTGCCAGCAGTACGGAATACAGCGCGACAAACATTCAGTACTTC.

In this sample, this clone turned up a few times. This sequence joins TRBV9 and TRBJ2-3; TRBD2 is a possible D gene (6 bases). Germline V gene data show CDR1 as SGDLS and CDR2 as YYNGEE. The V and J ends lost 2 bases and 2 bases respectively, with 12 bases between them. The length of the CDR3 is 15 residues. CDR3 DNA: TGTGCCAGCAGCGTGTTTGGGGGGATCACAGATACGCAGTATTTT. Protein: CASSVFGGITDTQYF.

The V and J genes are TRBV7-8 and TRBJ2-1; a possible D gene is TRBD1 (5 bases). Germline CDR1 SGHVS, CDR2 FQNEAQ. Trimming removed 7 bases at V and 9 bases at J, with 19 bases between. The CDR3 runs 14 residues. CDR3 in amino acids: CASTYSWGLGEQFF. CDR3 nucleotides: TGTGCCAGCACCTATTCGTGGGGCCTTGGTGAGCAGTTCTTC.

The chain couples TRBV10-2 to TRBJ2-7; D gene ambiguous. V was clipped by 1 base and J by 5 bases, with 9 bases between them. Per germline, CDR1 WSHSY and CDR2 SAAADI. The CDR3 extends over 13 amino acids. The CDR3 reads CASSEFSTDEQYF. The CDR3 DNA follows: TGCGCCAGCAGTGAGTTCTCTACCGACGAGCAGTACTTC.

This sequence joins TRBV25-1 and TRBJ1-6; D call uncertain. From germline, CDR1 is MGHDK and CDR2 SYGVNS. V dropped 4 bases and J dropped 11 bases, with 18 bases sitting between them. This CDR3 is built from 15 residues. CDR3 amino acids: CASSGPPGYSAPLHF. The CDR3 DNA is TGTGCCAGCAGTGGGCCCCCCGGGTATTCGGCACCCCTCCACTTT.

In this sample, this clone turned up once. V usage is TRBV7-3 and J usage is TRBJ2-3; 8 nucleotides match TRBD1. The V gene end was trimmed by 3 bases and the J gene end by 4 bases; junction bases not matched to a gene: 6. Germline CDR1 is SGHTA and CDR2 is FQGTGA. The CDR3 consists of 15 residues. CDR3 in amino acids: CASSFSGGRADTQYF. The CDR3 DNA sequence: TGTGCCAGCAGCTTTTCAGGGGGCAGGGCAGATACGCAGTATTTT.

In regard to this clone: The sample contains more than one DNA sequence encoding this CDR3. This rearrangement joins TRBV6-6 to TRBJ1-1; D uncertain. With 10 bases removed from V and 1 base from J, the gap between germline ends came to 13 bases. The germline V gene encodes CDR1 MNHNY and CDR2 SVGAGI (reference sequence). The CDR3 consists of 13 residues. CDR3 protein: CATQDGQNTEAFF. The CDR3 DNA reads TGTGCCACCCAAGACGGGCAGAACACTGAAGCTTTCTTT.

Within the sample, this clone is medium-sized. The chain employs TRBV4-1 and TRBJ2-7; 9 bases match TRBD2. The V gene's germline CDR1 is MGHRA and CDR2 YSYEKL. The CDR3 is 15 amino acids. Trimming removed 0 bases from V and 4 bases from J; junction bases left unmatched: 4. The chain's CDR3 is CASSQDAGGYYEQYF. CDR3 coding DNA: TGCGCCAGCAGCCAAGATGCGGGAGGGTATTACGAGCAGTACTTC.

This clone was picked up a small number of times. The genes are TRBV7-6 and TRBJ1-6; the D gene is possibly TRBD1 (6 bases). The CDR3 has 14 residues. The ends were cut back, 5 bases at V and 8 bases at J, with 13 bases in the middle. Germline V gene data show CDR1 as SGHVS and CDR2 as FNYEAQ. CDR3 coding DNA: TGTGCCAGCAGCCCACAGGACAGCTATTCACCCCTCCACTTT. Translated, it gives CASSPQDSYSPLHF.

The V gene is TRBV27, the J gene TRBJ2-1, with 10 bases lining up with TRBD2. Looked up from germline, CDR1 is MNHEY and CDR2 is SMNVEV (reference sequence). V lost 2 bases, J lost 8 bases, and 6 bases stayed unmatched. This CDR3 spans 15 amino acids. DNA of the CDR3: TGTGCCAGCAGTTTAAGGGCTAGCGGGGGCGATGAGCAGTTCTTC. Translation: CASSLRASGGDEQFF.

The chain employs TRBV15 and TRBJ2-7, with a possible D match to TRBD1 (6 bases). The CDR3 is made up of 17 amino acids. Trimming removed 0 bases at V and 1 base at J, with 16 bases between. From germline, CDR1 is LNHNV and CDR2 YYDKDF (reference sequence). In DNA, the CDR3 is TGTGCCACCAGCAGAGATCGATTACAGGGATCTTCCTACGAGCAGTACTTC. This translates into CATSRDRLQGSSYEQYF.

The chain is built from TRBV11-2 and TRBJ2-7; 7 bases align to TRBD1. The CDR3 spans 14 residues. Germline V gene data show CDR1 as SGHAT and CDR2 as FQNNGV. Unmatched junction bases numbered 4, after V lost 2 bases and J lost 3 bases. CDR3 bases: TGTGCCAGCAGCTTATCTACAGGGGACTACGAGCAGTACTTC. Its translation is CASSLSTGDYEQYF. Filled out from reference TRBV11-2 and TRBJ2-7, the complete variable domain reads EAGVAQSPRYKIIEKRQSVAFWCNPISGHATLYWYQQILGQGPKLLIQFQNNGVVDDSQLPKDRFSAERLKGVDSTLKIQPAKLEDSAVYLCASSLSTGDYEQYFGPGTRLTVT.

The chain has TRBV7-9 and TRBJ2-3; tentatively, D is TRBD2 (6 bases). This CDR3 is built from 17 residues. Germline CDR1 SEHNR, CDR2 FQNEAQ (reference sequence). V gave up 2 bases and J gave up 2 bases, with 17 bases separating them. As DNA, the CDR3 is TGTGCCAGCAGCTTACCTGCGCTAGCGCCCTACACAGATACGCAGTATTTT. Its translation is CASSLPALAPYTDTQYF.

This chain connects TRBV2 to TRBJ2-7; D is perhaps TRBD1 (5 bases). The V end was cut by 2 bases, the J end by 4 bases, with 15 bases between. The CDR3 extends over 15 amino acids. Germline loops: CDR1 SNHLY, CDR2 FYNNEI. The CDR3 reads CASSERQGMAYEQYF. The CDR3 nucleotides are TGTGCCAGCAGTGAACGGCAGGGAATGGCATACGAGCAGTACTTC.

This chain joins TRBV6-6 and TRBJ1-1; 10 bases map to TRBD1. This CDR3 spans 14 amino acids. In germline, CDR1 is MNHNY, CDR2 SVGAGI (reference sequence). V shed 11 bases, J shed 5 bases, and the junction held 11 bases outside the gene matches. The chain's CDR3 is CAGRGGTGDTEAFF. CDR3 DNA: TGTGCCGGCCGCGGAGGGACAGGGGATACTGAAGCTTTCTTT.

The rearrangement links TRBV6-5 to TRBJ1-6; TRBD1 is a possible D gene (5 bases). Germline V gives CDR1 MNHEY, CDR2 SVGAGI. This CDR3 region has 13 residues. Trimming removed 2 bases at V and 7 bases at J, with 6 bases between. CDR3: CASSYRGNSPLHF. The CDR3 DNA follows: TGTGCCAGCAGTTACCGGGGGAATTCACCCCTCCACTTT.

The rearrangement links TRBV7-9 to TRBJ2-5, with 10 bases fitting TRBD2. V shed 6 bases, J shed 5 bases, and the junction held 9 bases outside the gene matches. Germline-derived CDR1 and CDR2 are SEHNR and FQNEAQ (reference sequence). The CDR3 sequence is 15 residues long. CDR3 nucleotide sequence: TGTGCCAGCAGTTCCCCTAGGACTAGCGGTGAGACCCAGTACTTC. Its translation is CASSSPRTSGETQYF.

V gene TRBV4-3 combines with J gene TRBJ2-1; D unclear. Deletions cut 0 bases from V and 9 bases from J, with 6 bases between. This CDR3 is 12 amino acids long. Germline V lookup: CDR1 LGHNA, CDR2 YSLEER. Here the CDR3 reads CASSQDIREQFF. The CDR3 bases are TGCGCCAGCAGCCAAGATATACGTGAGCAGTTCTTC.

This clone has a single count. V is TRBV18 and J is TRBJ1-2; D is ambiguous. The CDR3 length is 11 residues. Between the trimmed V and J ends, which lost 6 bases and 8 bases, there was a span of 10 bases. Germline values: CDR1 KGHSH, CDR2 LQKENI. CDR3 in amino acids: CASSFPSGYTF. The CDR3 coding sequence is TGTGCCAGCTCCTTTCCCTCCGGCTACACCTTC.

The chain is built from TRBV7-6 and TRBJ2-7; D could derive from TRBD1 or TRBD2 (6 bases each). Germline V gene lookup returns CDR1 SGHVS and CDR2 FNYEAQ. Trimming removed 5 bases from V and 1 base from J, with 12 bases in between. The CDR3 is 14 residues long. CDR3 loop: CASSPKGGSYEQYF. The CDR3 DNA reads TGTGCCAGCAGCCCGAAGGGGGGATCCTACGAGCAGTACTTC.

The rearrangement links TRBV15 to TRBJ1-2, with a tentative D call TRBD1 (6 bases). The V gene's germline CDR1 is LNHNV and CDR2 YYDKDF (reference sequence). Trimming stripped 3 bases from V and 6 bases from J, with 14 bases between. The CDR3 consists of 14 residues. CDR3 loop: CATSRDSRGNGYTF. DNA of the CDR3: TGTGCCACCAGCAGGGATTCAAGGGGGAATGGCTACACCTTC.

This chain uses TRBV4-3 with TRBJ1-1, with D uncertain. The V and J ends lost 0 bases and 5 bases respectively, with 10 bases between them. This CDR3 has 14 residues. The V gene's germline CDR1 is LGHNA and CDR2 YSLEER. CDR3 in DNA: TGCGCCAGCAGCCAAGATGCGGGAGGAACTGAAGCTTTCTTT. Its translation is CASSQDAGGTEAFF.

V is TRBV25-1 and J is TRBJ2-1, with TRBD2 identical over 12 bases. CDR1 MGHDK and CDR2 SYGVNS come from the germline V gene. J lost 6 bases, V lost 2 bases, and 2 bases had no gene match. The CDR3 covers 15 residues. CDR3 protein: CASSEMGLAGNEQFF. The CDR3 DNA sequence: TGTGCCAGCAGTGAAATGGGACTAGCGGGCAATGAGCAGTTCTTC.

The CDR3 spells CASSKGGGNQPQHF. CDR3 in DNA: TGTGCCAGCAGCAAGGGTGGGGGCAATCAGCCCCAGCATTTT. The J gene is TRBJ1-5, the V gene TRBV7-2; D is ambiguous. The CDR3 is 14 amino acids. The ends were cut back, 5 bases at V and 2 bases at J, with 10 bases in the middle. The germline gives CDR1 SGHTA, CDR2 FQGNSA.

This clone is hyperexpanded in the sample. V and J are TRBV28 and TRBJ2-7; D unresolved. The germline CDR1 and CDR2 sequences are MDHEN and SYDVKM. The CDR3 has 15 residues. The V gene lost 5 bases and the J gene lost 13 bases, with 27 bases spanning the gap. The CDR3 is CASSPMPPDTNGGYF. The CDR3, as DNA: TGTGCCAGCAGTCCAATGCCTCCAGATACCAACGGTGGATACTTC.

This chain links TRBV9 with TRBJ1-6, with D uncertain. The germline V gene encodes CDR1 SGDLS and CDR2 YYNGEE. This CDR3 contains 13 residues. Trimming took 0 bases from V and 7 from J, leaving 5 bases between them. The CDR3: CASSVDPNSPLHF. In nucleotides, the CDR3 is TGTGCCAGCAGCGTAGACCCAAATTCACCCCTCCACTTT.

This chain uses TRBV19 with TRBJ1-4; tentatively, D is TRBD1 (5 bases). Germline lookup yields CDR1 LNHDA and CDR2 SQIVND (reference sequence). CDR3 size: 13 residues. Trimming stripped 3 bases from V and 7 bases from J, with 9 bases between. The CDR3 spells CASSMRGGEKLFF. CDR3 in DNA: TGTGCCAGTAGTATGAGGGGAGGTGAAAAACTGTTTTTT.